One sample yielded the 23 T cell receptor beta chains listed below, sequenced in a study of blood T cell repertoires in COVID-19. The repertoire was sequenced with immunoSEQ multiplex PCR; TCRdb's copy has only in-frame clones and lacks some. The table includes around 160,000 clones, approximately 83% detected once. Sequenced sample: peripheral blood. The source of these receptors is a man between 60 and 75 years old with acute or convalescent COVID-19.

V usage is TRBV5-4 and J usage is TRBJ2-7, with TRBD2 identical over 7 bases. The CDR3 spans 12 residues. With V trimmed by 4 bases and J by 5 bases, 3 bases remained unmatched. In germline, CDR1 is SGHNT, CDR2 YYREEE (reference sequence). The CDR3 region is CASSHGLDEQYF. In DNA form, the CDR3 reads TGTGCCAGCAGCCATGGACTAGACGAGCAGTACTTC.

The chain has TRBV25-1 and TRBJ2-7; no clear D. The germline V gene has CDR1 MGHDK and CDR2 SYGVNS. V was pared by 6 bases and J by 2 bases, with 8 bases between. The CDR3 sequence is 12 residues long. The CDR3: CASRGRTYEQYF. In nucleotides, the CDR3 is TGTGCCAGCAGGGGCCGCACCTACGAGCAGTACTTC.

The CDR3 DNA is TGTGCCAGCAGCCAAGATCCAGCGGGAGTAGGCGGGGAGCTGTTTTTT. Translation: CASSQDPAGVGGELFF. The V and J genes are TRBV4-2 and TRBJ2-2; 8 nucleotides align to TRBD2. V gave up 0 bases and J gave up 7 bases; unmatched junction bases: 7. Germline CDR1 and CDR2: LGHNA and YNFKEQ. There are 16 residues in the CDR3.

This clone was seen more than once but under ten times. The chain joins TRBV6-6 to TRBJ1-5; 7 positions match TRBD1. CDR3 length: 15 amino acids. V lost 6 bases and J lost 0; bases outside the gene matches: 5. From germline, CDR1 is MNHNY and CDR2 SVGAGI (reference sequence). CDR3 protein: CASRQGQLSNQPQHF. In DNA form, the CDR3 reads TGTGCCAGCAGACAGGGACAGCTTAGCAATCAGCCCCAGCATTTT.

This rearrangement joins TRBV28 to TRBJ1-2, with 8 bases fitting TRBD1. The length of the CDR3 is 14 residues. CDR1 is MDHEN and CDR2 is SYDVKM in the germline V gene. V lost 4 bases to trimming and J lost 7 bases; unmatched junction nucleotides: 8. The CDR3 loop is CASSSTGGAVGYTF. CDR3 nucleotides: TGTGCCAGCAGTTCCACAGGGGGGGCGGTTGGCTACACCTTC.

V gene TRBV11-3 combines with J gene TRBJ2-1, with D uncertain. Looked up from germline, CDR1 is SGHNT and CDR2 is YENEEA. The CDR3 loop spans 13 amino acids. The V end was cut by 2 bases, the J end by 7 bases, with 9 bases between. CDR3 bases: TGTGCCAGCAGCTTACTCGCCGAGAATGAGCAGTTCTTC. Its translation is CASSLLAENEQFF.

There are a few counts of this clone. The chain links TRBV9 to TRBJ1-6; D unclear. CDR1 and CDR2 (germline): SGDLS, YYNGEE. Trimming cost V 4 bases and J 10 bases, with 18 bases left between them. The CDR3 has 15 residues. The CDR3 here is CASSLGWQDRSPLHF. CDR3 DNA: TGTGCCAGCAGCCTAGGTTGGCAGGATCGGTCACCCCTCCACTTT.

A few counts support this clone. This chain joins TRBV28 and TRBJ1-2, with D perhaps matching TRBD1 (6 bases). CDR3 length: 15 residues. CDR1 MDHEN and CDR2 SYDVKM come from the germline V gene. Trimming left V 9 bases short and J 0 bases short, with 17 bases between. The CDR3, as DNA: TGTGCCAGTAAGAGGGGGAGGGGCACTAACTATGGCTACACCTTC. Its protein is CASKRGRGTNYGYTF.

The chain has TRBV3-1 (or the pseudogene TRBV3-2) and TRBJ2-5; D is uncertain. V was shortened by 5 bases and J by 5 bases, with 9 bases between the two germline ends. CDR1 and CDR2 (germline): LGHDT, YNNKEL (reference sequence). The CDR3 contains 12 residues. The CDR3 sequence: CASSTEWETQYF. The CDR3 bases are TGTGCCAGCAGCACTGAGTGGGAGACCCAGTACTTC.

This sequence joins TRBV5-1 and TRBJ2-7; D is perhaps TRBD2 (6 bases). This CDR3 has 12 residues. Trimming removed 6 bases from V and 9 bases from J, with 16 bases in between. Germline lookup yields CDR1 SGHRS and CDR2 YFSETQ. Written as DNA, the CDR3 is TGCGCCAGCATCGACGGGAGTGGCCTGCAGTACTTC. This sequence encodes CASIDGSGLQYF. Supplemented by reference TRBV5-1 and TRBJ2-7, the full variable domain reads KAGVTQTPRYLIKTRGQQVTLSCSPISGHRSVSWYQQTPGQGLQFLFEYFSETQRNKGNFPGRFSGRQFSNSRSEMNVSTLELGDSALYLCASIDGSGLQYFGPGTRLTVT.

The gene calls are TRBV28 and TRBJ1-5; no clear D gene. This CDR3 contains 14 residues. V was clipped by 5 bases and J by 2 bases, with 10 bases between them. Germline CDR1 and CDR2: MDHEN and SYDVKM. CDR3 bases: TGTGCCAGCAGTCGCGATCGGGGCAATCAGCCCCAGCATTTT. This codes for CASSRDRGNQPQHF.

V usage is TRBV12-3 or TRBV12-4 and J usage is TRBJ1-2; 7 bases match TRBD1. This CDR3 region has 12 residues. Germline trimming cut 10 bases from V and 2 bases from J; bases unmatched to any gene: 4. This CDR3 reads CATSDRNYGYTF. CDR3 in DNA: TGTGCCACCTCGGACAGGAACTATGGCTACACCTTC.

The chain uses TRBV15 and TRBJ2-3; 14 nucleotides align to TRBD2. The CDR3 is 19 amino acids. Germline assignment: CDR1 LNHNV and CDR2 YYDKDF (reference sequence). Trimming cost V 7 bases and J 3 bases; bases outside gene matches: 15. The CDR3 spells CATTQGRGLAGDWTDTQYF. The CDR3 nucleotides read TGTGCCACCACCCAGGGTCGGGGACTAGCGGGAGATTGGACAGATACGCAGTATTTT.

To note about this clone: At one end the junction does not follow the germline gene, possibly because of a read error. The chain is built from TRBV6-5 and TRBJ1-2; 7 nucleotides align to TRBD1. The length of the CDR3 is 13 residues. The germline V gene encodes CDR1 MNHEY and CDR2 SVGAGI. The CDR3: CASSSTPGQPPSF. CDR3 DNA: TGTGCCAGCAGTTCGACTCCGGGACAGCCCCCGTCCTTC.

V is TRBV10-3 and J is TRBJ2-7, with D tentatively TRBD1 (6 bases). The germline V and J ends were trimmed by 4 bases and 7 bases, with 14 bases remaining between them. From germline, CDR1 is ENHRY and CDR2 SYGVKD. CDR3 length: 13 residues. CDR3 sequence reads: CAISGPSQGEQYF. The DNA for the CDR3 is TGTGCCATCAGTGGCCCCTCACAGGGAGAGCAGTACTTC.

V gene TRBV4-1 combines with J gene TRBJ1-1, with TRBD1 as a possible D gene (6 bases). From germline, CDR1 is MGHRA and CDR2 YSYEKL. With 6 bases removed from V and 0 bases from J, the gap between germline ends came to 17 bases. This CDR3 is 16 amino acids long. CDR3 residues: CASRLDPGAMNTEAFF. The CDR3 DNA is TGCGCCAGCAGGCTGGATCCAGGGGCCATGAACACTGAAGCTTTCTTT.

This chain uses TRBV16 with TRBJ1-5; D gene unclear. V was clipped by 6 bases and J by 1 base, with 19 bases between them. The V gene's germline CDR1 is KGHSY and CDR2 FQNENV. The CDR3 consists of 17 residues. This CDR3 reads CASSQKGGYTSNQPQHF. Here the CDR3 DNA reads TGTGCCAGCAGTCAAAAGGGAGGCTATACAAGCAATCAGCCCCAGCATTTT. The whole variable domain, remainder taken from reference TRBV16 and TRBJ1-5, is GEEVAQTPKHLVRGEGQKAKLYCAPIKGHSYVFWYQQVLKNEFKFLISFQNENVFDETGMPKERFSAKCLPNSPCSLEIQATKLEDSAVYFCASSQKGGYTSNQPQHFGDGTRLSIL.

The CDR3 loop reads CASSVDPDRGEAFF. The CDR3 DNA sequence: TGTGCCAGCAGCGTAGACCCCGACAGGGGTGAAGCTTTCTTT. The rearrangement uses TRBV9 and TRBJ1-1; 8 positions agree with TRBD1. This CDR3 has 14 amino acids. V was clipped by 0 bases and J by 7 bases; unmatched bases: 5. Germline V gene data show CDR1 as SGDLS and CDR2 as YYNGEE.

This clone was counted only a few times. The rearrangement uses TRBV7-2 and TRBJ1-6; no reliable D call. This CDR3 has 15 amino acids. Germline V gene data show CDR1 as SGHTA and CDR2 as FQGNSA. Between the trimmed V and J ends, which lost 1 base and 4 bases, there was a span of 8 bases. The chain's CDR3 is CASSLGAIYNSPLHF. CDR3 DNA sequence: TGTGCCAGCAGCTTAGGGGCTATTTATAATTCACCCCTCCACTTT.

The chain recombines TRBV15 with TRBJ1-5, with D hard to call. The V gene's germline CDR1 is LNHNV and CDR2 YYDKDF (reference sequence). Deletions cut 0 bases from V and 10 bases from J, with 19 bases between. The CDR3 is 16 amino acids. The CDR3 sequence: CATSRDAPGGISPQHF. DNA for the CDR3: TGTGCCACCAGCAGAGATGCCCCGGGAGGGATCAGCCCCCAGCATTTT. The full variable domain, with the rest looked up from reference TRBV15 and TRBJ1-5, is DAMVIQNPRYQVTQFGKPVTLSCSQTLNHNVMYWYQQKSSQAPKLLFHYYDKDFNNEADTPDNFQSRRPNTSFCFLDIRSPGLGDTAMYLCATSRDAPGGISPQHFGDGTRLSIL.

The CDR3 nucleotides read TGTGCCAGCAGTGGAACAGGGAATCAGCCCCAGCATTTT. It specifies CASSGTGNQPQHF. V is TRBV2 and J is TRBJ1-5; TRBD1 might be the D (6 bases). This CDR3 comprises 13 residues. From germline, CDR1 is SNHLY and CDR2 FYNNEI. Trimming took off 4 bases at V and 4 bases at J, with 8 bases between the two ends.

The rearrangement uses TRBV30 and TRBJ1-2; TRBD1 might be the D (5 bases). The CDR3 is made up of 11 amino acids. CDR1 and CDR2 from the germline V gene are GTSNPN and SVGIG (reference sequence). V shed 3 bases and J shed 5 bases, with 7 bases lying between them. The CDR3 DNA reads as TGTGCCTGGAGGACAGAATATGGCTACACCTTC. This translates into CAWRTEYGYTF. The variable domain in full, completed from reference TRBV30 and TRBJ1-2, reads SQTIHQWPATLVQPVGSPLSLECTVEGTSNPNLYWYRQAAGRGLQLLFYSVGIGQISSEVPQNLSASRPQDRQFILSSKKLLLSDSGFYLCAWRTEYGYTFGSGTRLTVV.

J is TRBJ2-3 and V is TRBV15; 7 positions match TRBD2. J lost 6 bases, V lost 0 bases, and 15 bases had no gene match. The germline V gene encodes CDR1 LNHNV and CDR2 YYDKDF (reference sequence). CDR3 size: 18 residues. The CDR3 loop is CATSRDPQYLGGIDTQYF. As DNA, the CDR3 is TGTGCCACCAGCAGAGATCCTCAGTACTTGGGAGGGATTGATACGCAGTATTTT.